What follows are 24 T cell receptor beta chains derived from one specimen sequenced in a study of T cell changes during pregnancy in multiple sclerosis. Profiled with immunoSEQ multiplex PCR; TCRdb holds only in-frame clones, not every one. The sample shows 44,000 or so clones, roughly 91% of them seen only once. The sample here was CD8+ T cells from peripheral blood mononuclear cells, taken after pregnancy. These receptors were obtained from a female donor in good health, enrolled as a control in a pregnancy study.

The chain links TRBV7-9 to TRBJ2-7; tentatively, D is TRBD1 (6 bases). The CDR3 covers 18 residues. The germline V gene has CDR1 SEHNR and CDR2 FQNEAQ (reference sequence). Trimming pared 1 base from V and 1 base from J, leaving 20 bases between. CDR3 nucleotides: TGTGCCAGCAGCTTAGTGGCTCGGGACACATGGAATTCCTACGAGCAGTACTTC. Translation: CASSLVARDTWNSYEQYF.

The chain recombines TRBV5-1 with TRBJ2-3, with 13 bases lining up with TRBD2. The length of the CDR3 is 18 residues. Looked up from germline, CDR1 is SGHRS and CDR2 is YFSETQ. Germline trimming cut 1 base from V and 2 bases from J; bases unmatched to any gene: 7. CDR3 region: CASSLTSGGGRPTDTQYF. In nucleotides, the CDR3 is TGCGCCAGCAGCTTGACTAGCGGGGGGGGGCGGCCCACAGATACGCAGTATTTT. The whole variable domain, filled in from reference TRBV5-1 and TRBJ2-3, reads KAGVTQTPRYLIKTRGQQVTLSCSPISGHRSVSWYQQTPGQGLQFLFEYFSETQRNKGNFPGRFSGRQFSNSRSEMNVSTLELGDSALYLCASSLTSGGGRPTDTQYFGPGTRLTVL.

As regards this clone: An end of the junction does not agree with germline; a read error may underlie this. CDR3 bases: TGTGCCTGGAGTGCGGTAGGTTTTATCGGGCCCGGAGACCGGGGAGCTGTTTTT. Translation: CAWSAVGFIGPGDRGAVF. This chain connects TRBV30 to TRBJ2-2; D may be TRBD2 (5 bases). Germline CDR1 reads GTSNPN; CDR2 reads SVGIG (reference sequence). The length of the CDR3 is 18 residues.

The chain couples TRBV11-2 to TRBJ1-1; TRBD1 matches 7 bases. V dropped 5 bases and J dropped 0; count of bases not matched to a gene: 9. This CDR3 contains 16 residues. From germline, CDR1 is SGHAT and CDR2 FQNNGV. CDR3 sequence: CASSAAGQFLNTEAFF. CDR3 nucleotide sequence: TGTGCCAGCAGCGCGGCGGGACAGTTTCTGAACACTGAAGCTTTCTTT.

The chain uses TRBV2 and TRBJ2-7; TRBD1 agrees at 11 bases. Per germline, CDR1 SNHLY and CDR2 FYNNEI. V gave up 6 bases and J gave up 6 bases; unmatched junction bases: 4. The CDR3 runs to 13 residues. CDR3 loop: CASRAGTGGEQYF. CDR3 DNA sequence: TGTGCCAGCAGGGCCGGGACAGGGGGCGAGCAGTACTTC. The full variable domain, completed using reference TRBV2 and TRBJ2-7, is EPEVTQTPSHQVTQMGQEVILRCVPISNHLYFYWYRQILGQKVEFLVSFYNNEISEKSEIFDDQFSVERPDGSNFTLKIRSTKLEDSAMYFCASRAGTGGEQYFGPGTRLTVT.

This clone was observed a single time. CDR3 DNA sequence: TGTGCCAGCAGCGAAGGGGGGGGAGATACGCAGTATTTT. It codes for CASSEGGGDTQYF. The J gene is TRBJ2-3, the V gene TRBV9; D is possibly TRBD2 (7 bases). CDR1 SGDLS and CDR2 YYNGEE come from the germline V gene. The CDR3 length is 13 residues. Trimming removed 3 bases from V and 5 bases from J, with 10 bases in between. The variable domain in full, with the rest retrieved from reference TRBV9 and TRBJ2-3, is DSGVTQTPKHLITATGQRVTLRCSPRSGDLSVYWYQQSLDQGLQFLIQYYNGEERAKGNILERFSAQQFPDLHSELNLSSLELGDSALYFCASSEGGGDTQYFGPGTRLTVL.

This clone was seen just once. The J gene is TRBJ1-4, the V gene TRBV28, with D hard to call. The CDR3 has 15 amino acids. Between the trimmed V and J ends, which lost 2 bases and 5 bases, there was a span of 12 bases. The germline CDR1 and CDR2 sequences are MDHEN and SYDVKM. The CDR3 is CASSLGNWENEKLFF. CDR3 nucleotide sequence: TGTGCCAGCAGTTTAGGAAATTGGGAGAATGAAAAACTGTTTTTT.

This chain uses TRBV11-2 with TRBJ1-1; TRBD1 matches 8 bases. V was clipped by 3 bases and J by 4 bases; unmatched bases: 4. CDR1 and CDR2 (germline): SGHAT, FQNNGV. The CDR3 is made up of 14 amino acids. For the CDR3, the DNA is TGTGCCAGCAGCTTCGAAGGACAGGGCACTGAAGCTTTCTTT. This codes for CASSFEGQGTEAFF.

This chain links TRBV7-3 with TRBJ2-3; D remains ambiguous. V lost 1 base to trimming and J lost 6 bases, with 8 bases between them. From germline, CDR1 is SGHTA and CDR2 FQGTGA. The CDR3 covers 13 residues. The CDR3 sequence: CASSLIPADTQYF. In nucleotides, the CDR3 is TGTGCCAGCAGCTTAATCCCAGCGGATACGCAGTATTTT. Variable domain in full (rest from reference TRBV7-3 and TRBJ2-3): GAGVSQTPSNKVTEKGKYVELRCDPISGHTALYWYRQSLGQGPEFLIYFQGTGAADDSGLPNDRFFAVRPEGSVSTLKIQRTERGDSAVYLCASSLIPADTQYFGPGTRLTVL.

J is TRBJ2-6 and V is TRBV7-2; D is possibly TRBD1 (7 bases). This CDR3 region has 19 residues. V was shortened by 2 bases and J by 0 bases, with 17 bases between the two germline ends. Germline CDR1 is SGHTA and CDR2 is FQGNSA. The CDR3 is CASSLSPAGGFSGANVLTF. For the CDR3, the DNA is TGTGCCAGCAGCTTATCTCCGGCAGGGGGGTTCTCTGGGGCCAACGTCCTGACTTTC.

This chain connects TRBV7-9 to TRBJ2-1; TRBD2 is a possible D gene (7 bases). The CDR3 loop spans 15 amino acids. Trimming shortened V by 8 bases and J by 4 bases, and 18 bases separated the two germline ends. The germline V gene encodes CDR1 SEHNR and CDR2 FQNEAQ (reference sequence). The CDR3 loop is CASESRGAEYNEQFF. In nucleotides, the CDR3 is TGTGCCAGCGAGAGTCGGGGGGCCGAGTACAATGAGCAGTTCTTC.

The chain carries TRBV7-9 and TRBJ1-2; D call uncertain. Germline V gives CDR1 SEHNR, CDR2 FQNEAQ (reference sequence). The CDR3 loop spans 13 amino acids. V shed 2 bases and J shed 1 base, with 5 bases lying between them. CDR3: CASSLRYNYGYTF. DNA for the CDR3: TGTGCCAGCAGCTTACGTTATAACTATGGCTACACCTTC.

CDR3 sequence reads: CASSSSGLAGLPSSYNEQFF. As DNA, the CDR3 is TGTGCCAGCAGTTCATCGGGACTAGCGGGCCTACCGAGCTCCTACAATGAGCAGTTCTTC. The V gene is TRBV28, the J gene TRBJ2-1; 12 bases line up with TRBD2. The CDR3 is 20 amino acids. After removal of 4 bases from V and 0 bases from J, the junction contained 13 bases not matched to a gene. Germline V lookup: CDR1 MDHEN, CDR2 SYDVKM.

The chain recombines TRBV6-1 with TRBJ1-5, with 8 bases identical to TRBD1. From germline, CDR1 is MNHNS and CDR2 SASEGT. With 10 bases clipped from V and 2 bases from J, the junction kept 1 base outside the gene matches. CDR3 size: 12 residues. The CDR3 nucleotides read TGTGCCACACAGGGGGGCAATCAGCCCCAGCATTTT. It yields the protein CATQGGNQPQHF.

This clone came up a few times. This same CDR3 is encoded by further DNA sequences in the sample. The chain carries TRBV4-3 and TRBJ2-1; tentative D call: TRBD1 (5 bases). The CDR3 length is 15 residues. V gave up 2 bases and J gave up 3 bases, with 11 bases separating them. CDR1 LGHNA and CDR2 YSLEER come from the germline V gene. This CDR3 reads CASSQRQGIYNEQFF. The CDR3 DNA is TGCGCCAGCAGCCAAAGGCAGGGCATCTACAATGAGCAGTTCTTC.

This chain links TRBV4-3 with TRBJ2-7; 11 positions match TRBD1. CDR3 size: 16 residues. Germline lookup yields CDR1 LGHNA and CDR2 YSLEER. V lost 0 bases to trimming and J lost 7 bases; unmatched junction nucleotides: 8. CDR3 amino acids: CASSQDAGTGGGEQYF. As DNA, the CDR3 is TGCGCCAGCAGCCAAGACGCCGGGACAGGGGGAGGAGAGCAGTACTTC.

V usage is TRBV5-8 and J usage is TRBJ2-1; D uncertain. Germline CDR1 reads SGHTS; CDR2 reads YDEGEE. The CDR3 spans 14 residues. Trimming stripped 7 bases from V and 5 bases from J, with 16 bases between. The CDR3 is CASLPGVRDNEQFF. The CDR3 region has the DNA TGTGCCAGCCTCCCTGGAGTCCGGGACAATGAGCAGTTCTTC.

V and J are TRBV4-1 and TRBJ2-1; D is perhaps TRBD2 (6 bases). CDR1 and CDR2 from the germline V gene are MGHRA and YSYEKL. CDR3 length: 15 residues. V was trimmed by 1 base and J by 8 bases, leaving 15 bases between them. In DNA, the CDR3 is TGCGCCAGCAGCCAAGCGGACCGCCCGGGAGATGAGCAGTTCTTC. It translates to CASSQADRPGDEQFF.

Written as DNA, the CDR3 is TGTGCCAGCAGTTTAACGGCAGGGTCCACAGATACGCAGTATTTT. Its translation: CASSLTAGSTDTQYF. The chain joins TRBV27 to TRBJ2-3; possible D gene TRBD1, 5 bases. This CDR3 is 15 amino acids long. Germline V lookup: CDR1 MNHEY, CDR2 SMNVEV (reference sequence). V lost 2 bases and J 2 bases, leaving 11 bases between the germline ends.

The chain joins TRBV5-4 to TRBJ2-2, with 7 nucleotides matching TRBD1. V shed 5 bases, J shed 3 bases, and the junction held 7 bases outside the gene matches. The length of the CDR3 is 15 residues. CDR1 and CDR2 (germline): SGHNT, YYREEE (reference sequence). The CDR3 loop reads CASSPGQIDTGELFF. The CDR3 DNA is TGTGCCAGCAGTCCGGGACAGATCGACACCGGGGAGCTGTTTTTT.

The CDR3 DNA is TGTGCCAGCTCACCAGTGTCTAGCACAGATACGCAGTATTTT. Encoded protein: CASSPVSSTDTQYF. V usage is TRBV18 and J usage is TRBJ2-3; unclear D gene. Trimming removed 2 bases at V and 0 bases at J, with 6 bases between. Germline lookup yields CDR1 KGHSH and CDR2 LQKENI. The CDR3 covers 14 residues.

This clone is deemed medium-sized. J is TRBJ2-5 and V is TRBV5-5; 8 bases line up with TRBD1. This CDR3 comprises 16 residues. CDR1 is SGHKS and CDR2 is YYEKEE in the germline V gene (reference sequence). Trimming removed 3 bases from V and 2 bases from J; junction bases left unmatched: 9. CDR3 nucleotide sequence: TGTGCCAGCAGCTCCGCAGGGGGCCGCACTCAAGAGACCCAGTACTTC. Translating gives CASSSAGGRTQETQYF.

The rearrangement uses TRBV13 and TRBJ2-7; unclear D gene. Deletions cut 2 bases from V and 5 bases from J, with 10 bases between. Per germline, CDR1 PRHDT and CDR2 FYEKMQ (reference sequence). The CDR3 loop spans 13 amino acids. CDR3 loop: CASSLRGQNEQYF. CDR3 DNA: TGTGCCAGCAGCTTACGAGGTCAGAACGAGCAGTACTTC.

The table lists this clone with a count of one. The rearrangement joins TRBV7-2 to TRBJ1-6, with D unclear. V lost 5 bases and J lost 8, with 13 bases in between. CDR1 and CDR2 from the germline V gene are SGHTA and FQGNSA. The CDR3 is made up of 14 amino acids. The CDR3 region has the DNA TGTGCCAGCAGCCTTCTTAACGGGGATTCACCCCTCCACTTT. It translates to CASSLLNGDSPLHF.